This TCR beta chain came from a study of shared clonotypes between healthy human individuals. In the case of this clone: Its antigen is not known.

The method was immunoSEQ multiplex PCR; TCRdb's version includes in-frame clones alone and lacks a portion of them. The table lists about 2,500,000 clones, about 92% of them singletons. General study results and limits: Rarefaction showed sorted-subset sequencing was incomplete despite large depth.

This CDR3 has 14 residues. The germline CDR1 and CDR2 sequences are SGHNT and YYREEE (reference sequence). V lost 2 bases, J lost 1 base, and 6 bases lay in between. The rearrangement links TRBV5-4 to TRBJ2-2; D is undetermined. The specimen sequenced was naive CD4+ T cells sorted from blood. The subset is: CD45RA+ positively selected. The sequence came from a man in his late teens or twenties in good health. The CDR3 protein is CASSLKRNTGELFF. The DNA for the CDR3 is TGTGCCAGCAGCTTAAAGCGGAACACCGGGGAGCTGTTTTTT.